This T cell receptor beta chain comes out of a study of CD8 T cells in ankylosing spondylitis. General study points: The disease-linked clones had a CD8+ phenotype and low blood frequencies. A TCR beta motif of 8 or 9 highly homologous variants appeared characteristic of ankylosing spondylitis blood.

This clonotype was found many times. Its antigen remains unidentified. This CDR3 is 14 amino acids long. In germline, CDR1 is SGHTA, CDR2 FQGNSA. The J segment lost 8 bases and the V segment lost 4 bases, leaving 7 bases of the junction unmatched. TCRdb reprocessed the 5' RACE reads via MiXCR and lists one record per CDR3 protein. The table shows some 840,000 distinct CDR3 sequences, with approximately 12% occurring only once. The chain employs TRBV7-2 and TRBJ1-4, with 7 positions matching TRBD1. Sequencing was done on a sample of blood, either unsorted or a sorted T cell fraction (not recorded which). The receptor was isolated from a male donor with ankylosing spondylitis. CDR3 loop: CASSSTGRGEKLFF. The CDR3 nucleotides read TGTGCCAGCAGCTCGACAGGGAGGGGCGAAAAACTGTTTTTT. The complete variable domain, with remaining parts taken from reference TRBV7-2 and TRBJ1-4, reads GAGVSQSPSNKVTEKGKDVELRCDPISGHTALYWYRQSLGQGLEFLIYFQGNSAPDKSGLPSDRFSAERTGGSVSTLTIQRTQQEDSAVYLCASSSTGRGEKLFFGSGTQLSVL.